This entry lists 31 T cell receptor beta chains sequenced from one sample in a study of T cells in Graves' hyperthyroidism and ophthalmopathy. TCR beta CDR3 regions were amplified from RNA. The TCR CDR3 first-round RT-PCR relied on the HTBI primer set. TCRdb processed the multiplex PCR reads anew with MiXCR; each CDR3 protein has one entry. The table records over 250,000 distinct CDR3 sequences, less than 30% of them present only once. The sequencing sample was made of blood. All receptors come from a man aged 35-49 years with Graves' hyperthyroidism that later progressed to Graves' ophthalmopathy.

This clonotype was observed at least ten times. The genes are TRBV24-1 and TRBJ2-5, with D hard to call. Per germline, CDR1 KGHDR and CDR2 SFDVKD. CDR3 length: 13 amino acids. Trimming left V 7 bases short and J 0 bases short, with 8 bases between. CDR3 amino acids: CATSQANQETQYF. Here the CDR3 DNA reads TGTGCCACCAGCCAGGCTAACCAAGAGACCCAGTACTTC.

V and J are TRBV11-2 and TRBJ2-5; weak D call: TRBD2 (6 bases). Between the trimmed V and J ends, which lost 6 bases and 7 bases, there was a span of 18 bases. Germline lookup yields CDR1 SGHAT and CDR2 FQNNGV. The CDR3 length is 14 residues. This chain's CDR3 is CASSPRGAGGTQYF. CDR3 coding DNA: TGTGCCAGCAGTCCACGGGGCGCCGGGGGGACCCAGTACTTC.

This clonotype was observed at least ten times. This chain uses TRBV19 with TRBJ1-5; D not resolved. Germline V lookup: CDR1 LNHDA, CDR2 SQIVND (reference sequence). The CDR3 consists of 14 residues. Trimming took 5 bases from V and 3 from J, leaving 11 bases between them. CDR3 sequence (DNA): TGTGCCAGTAGTTTGGCTCGGCCCAATCAGCCCCAGCATTTT. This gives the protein CASSLARPNQPQHF.

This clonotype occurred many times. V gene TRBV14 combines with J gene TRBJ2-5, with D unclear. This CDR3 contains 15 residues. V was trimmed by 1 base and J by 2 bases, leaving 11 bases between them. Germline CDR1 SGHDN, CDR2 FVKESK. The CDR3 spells CASSQAQVLQETQYF. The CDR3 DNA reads TGTGCCAGCAGCCAAGCGCAAGTACTTCAAGAGACCCAGTACTTC.

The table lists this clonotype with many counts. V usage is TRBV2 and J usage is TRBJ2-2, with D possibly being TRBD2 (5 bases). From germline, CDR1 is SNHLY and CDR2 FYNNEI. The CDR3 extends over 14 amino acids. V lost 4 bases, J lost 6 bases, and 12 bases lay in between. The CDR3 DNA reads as TGTGCCAGCAGTGTGGAGGAGTGGGCCGGGGAGCTGTTTTTT. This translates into CASSVEEWAGELFF.

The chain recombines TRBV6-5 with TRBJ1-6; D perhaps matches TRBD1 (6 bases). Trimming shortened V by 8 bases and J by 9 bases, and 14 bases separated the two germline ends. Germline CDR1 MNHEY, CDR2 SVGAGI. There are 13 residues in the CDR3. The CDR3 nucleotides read TGTGCCAGCTTGACAGGATTGAGTTCACCCCTCCACTTT. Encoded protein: CASLTGLSSPLHF.

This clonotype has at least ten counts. The CDR3 nucleotides are TGTGCCAGCAGTGATGGTATCCCCATCGACGAGCAGTACTTC. Protein product: CASSDGIPIDEQYF. This rearrangement joins TRBV6-1 to TRBJ2-7; D gene unclear. The CDR3 runs to 14 residues. The germline V gene encodes CDR1 MNHNS and CDR2 SASEGT. The V end was cut by 3 bases, the J end by 5 bases, with 14 bases between.

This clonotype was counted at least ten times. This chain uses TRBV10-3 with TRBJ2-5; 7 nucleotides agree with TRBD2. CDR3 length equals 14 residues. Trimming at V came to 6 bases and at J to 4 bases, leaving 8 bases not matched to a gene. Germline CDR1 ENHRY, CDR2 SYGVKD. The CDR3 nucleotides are TGTGCCATCAGCCCACTCAGGGAGGGAGAGACCCAGTACTTC. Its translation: CAISPLREGETQYF.

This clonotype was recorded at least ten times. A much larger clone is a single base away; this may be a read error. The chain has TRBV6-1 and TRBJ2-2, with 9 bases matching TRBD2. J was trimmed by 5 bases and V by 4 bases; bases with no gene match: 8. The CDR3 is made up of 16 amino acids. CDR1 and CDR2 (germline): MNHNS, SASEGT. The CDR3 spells CASSGNLAGKTGELFF. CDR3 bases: TGTGCCAGCAGTGGAAATCTAGCGGGAAAGACCGGGGAGCTGTTTTTT.

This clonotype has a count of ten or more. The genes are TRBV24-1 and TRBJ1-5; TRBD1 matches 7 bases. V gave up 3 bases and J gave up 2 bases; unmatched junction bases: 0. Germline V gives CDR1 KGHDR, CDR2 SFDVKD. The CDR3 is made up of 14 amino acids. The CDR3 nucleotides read TGTGCCACCAGTGATGGACAGGGCAATCAGCCCCAGCATTTT. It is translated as CATSDGQGNQPQHF.

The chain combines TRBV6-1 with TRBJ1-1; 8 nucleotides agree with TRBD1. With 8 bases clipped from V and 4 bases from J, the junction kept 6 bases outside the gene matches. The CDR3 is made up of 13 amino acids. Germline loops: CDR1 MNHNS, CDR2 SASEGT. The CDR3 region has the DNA TGTGCCAGCGGAGAAACAGGGGGCACTGAAGCTTTCTTT. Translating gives CASGETGGTEAFF.

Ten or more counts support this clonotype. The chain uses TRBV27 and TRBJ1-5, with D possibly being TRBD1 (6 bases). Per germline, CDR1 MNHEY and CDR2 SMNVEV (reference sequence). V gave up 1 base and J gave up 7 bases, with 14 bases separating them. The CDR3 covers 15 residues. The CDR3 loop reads CASSLYGGDTQPQHF. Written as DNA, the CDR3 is TGTGCCAGCAGTTTATACGGGGGGGACACACAGCCCCAGCATTTT.

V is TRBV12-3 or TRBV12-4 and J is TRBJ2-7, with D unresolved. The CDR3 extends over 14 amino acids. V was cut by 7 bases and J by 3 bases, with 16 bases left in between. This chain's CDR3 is CASTVSTPGYEQYF. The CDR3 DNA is TGTGCCAGCACCGTTTCGACCCCAGGCTACGAGCAGTACTTC.

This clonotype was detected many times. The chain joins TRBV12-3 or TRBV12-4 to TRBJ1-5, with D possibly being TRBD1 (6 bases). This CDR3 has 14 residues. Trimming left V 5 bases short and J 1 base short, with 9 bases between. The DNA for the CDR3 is TGTGCCAGCAGTCGAGGGGGGAGCAATCAGCCCCAGCATTTT. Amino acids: CASSRGGSNQPQHF.

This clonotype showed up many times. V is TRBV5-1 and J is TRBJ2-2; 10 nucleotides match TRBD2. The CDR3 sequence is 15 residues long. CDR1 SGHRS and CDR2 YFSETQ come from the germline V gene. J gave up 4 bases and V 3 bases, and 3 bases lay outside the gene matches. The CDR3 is CASSSLAGITGELFF. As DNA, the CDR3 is TGCGCCAGCAGCTCACTAGCGGGAATCACCGGGGAGCTGTTTTTT.

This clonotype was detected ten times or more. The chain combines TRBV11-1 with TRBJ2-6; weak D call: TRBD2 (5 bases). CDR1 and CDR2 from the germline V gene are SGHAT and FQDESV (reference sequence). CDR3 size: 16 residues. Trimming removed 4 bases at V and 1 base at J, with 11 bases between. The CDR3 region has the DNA TGTGCCAGCAGCTCACACGGCGGGTCTGGGGCCAACGTCCTGACTTTC. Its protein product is CASSSHGGSGANVLTF.

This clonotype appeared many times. CDR3 region: CASSSEGTSGTHEQYF. For the CDR3, the DNA is TGTGCCAGTAGTTCAGAGGGGACTAGCGGGACCCACGAGCAGTACTTC. The rearrangement links TRBV19 to TRBJ2-7; 13 positions agree with TRBD2. Germline values: CDR1 LNHDA, CDR2 SQIVND (reference sequence). Germline trimming cut 5 bases from V and 5 bases from J; bases unmatched to any gene: 9. The CDR3 is 16 residues long.

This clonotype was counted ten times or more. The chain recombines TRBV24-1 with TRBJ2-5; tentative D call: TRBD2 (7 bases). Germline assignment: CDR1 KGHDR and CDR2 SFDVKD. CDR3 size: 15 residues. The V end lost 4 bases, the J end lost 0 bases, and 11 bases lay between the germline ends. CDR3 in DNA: TGTGCCACCAGTGACCGGGGGGCGAACCAAGAGACCCAGTACTTC. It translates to CATSDRGANQETQYF.

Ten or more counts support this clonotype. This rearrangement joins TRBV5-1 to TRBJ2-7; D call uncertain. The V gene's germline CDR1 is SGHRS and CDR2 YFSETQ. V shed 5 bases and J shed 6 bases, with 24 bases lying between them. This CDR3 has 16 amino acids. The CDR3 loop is CASRLTLMDPKVEQYF. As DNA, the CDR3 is TGCGCCAGCAGGTTGACCCTAATGGACCCGAAAGTCGAGCAGTACTTC.

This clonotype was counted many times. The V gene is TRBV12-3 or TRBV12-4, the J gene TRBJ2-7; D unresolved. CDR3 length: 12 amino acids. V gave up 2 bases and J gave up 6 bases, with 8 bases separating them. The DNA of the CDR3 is TGTGCCAGCAGTTTATTTCGGCTCGAGCAGTACTTC. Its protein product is CASSLFRLEQYF.

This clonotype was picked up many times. This CDR3 is CATSREGSYNSPLHF. CDR3 DNA: TGTGCCACCAGCAGAGAAGGCTCCTATAATTCACCCCTCCACTTT. The V call is TRBV15, the J call TRBJ1-6; D uncertain. CDR1 is LNHNV, CDR2 YYDKDF, per germline (reference sequence). This CDR3 is built from 15 residues. V was clipped by 0 bases and J by 0 bases, with 3 bases between them.

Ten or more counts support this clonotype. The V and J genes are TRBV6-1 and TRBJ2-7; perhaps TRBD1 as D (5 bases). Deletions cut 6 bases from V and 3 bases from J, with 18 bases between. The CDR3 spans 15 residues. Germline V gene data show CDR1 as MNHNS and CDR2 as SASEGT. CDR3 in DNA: TGTGCCAGCAGACCAAGGGGTACAAACCTCTACGAGCAGTACTTC. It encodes CASRPRGTNLYEQYF.

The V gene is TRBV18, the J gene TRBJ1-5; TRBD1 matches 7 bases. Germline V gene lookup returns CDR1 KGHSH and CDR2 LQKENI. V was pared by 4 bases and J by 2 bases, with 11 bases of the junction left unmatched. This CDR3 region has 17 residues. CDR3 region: CASSHGTAPQGNQPQHF. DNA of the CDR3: TGTGCCAGCTCACACGGGACAGCCCCCCAGGGCAATCAGCCCCAGCATTTT.

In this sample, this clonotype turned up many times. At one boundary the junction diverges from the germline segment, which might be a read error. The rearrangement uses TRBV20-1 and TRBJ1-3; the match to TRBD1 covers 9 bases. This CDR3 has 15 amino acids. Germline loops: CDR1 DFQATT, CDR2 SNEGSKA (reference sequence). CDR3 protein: CNAPQRTGAGNTIYF. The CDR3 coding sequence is TGCAATGCTCCCCAACGGACAGGGGCTGGAAACACCATATATTTT.

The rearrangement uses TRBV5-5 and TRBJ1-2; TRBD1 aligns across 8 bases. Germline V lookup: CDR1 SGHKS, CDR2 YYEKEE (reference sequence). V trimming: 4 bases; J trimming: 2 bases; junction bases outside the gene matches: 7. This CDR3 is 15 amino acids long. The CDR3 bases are TGTGCCAGCAGCACTGGACAGGGCCGGAACTATGGCTACACCTTC. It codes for CASSTGQGRNYGYTF.

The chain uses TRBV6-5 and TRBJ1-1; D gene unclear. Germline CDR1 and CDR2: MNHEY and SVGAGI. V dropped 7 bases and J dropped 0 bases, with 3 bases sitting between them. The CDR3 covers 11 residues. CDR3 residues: CASTMNTEAFF. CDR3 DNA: TGTGCCAGCACCATGAACACTGAAGCTTTCTTT.

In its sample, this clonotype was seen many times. As DNA, the CDR3 is TGTGCCAGCAGTAATCAGGGGGCCAACATTCAGTACTTC. It specifies CASSNQGANIQYF. The V call is TRBV3-1, the J call TRBJ2-4, with 8 bases that match TRBD1. V was pared by 6 bases and J by 7 bases, with 5 bases of the junction left unmatched. The CDR3 runs to 13 residues. Germline CDR1 and CDR2: LGHDT and YNNKEL (reference sequence).

The CDR3 is CASSLRPGRSSYEQYF. As DNA, the CDR3 is TGTGCCAGCAGCCTCCGACCCGGGCGGAGCTCCTACGAGCAGTACTTC. The chain uses TRBV7-6 and TRBJ2-7, with D uncertain. Germline assignment: CDR1 SGHVS and CDR2 FNYEAQ. With 5 bases removed from V and 0 bases from J, the gap between germline ends came to 17 bases. The CDR3 is 16 amino acids. The full variable domain, in which reference TRBV7-6 and TRBJ2-7 provide the parts outside the CDR3, is GAGVSQSPRYKVTKRGQDVALRCDPISGHVSLYWYRQALGQGPEFLTYFNYEAQQDKSGLPNDRFSAERPEGSISTLTIQRTEQRDSAMYRCASSLRPGRSSYEQYFGPGTRLTVT.

CDR3 in DNA: TGTGCCAGCAGTTTAGGGGGCAGGGTTAACAATCAGCCCCAGCATTTT. Translated: CASSLGGRVNNQPQHF. This sequence joins TRBV12-3 or TRBV12-4 and TRBJ1-5; perhaps TRBD1 as D (5 bases). Trimming shortened V by 1 base and J by 3 bases, and 13 bases separated the two germline ends. CDR3 length: 16 amino acids.

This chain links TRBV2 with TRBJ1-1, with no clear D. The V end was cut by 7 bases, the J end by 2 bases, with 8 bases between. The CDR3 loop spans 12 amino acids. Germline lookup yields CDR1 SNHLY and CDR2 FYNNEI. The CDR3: CASNLPNTEAFF. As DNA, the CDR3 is TGTGCCAGCAACCTCCCCAACACTGAAGCTTTCTTT.

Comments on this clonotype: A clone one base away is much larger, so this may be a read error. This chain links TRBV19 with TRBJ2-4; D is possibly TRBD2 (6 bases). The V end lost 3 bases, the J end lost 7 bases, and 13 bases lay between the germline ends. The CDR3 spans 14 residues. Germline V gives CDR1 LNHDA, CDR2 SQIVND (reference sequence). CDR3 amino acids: CASSIDAGRNIQYF. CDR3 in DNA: TGTGCCAGTAGTATCGACGCGGGAAGGAACATTCAGTACTTC. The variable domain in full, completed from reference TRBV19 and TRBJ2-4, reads DGGITQSPKYLFRKEGQNVTLSCEQNLNHDAMYWYRQDPGQGLRLIYYSQIVNDFQKGDIAEGYSVSREKKESFPLTVTSAQKNPTAFYLCASSIDAGRNIQYFGAGTRLSVL.